This record concerns one T cell receptor beta chain sequence. This specimen belongs to a study of blood T cell repertoires in COVID-19. Using immunoSEQ multiplex PCR, the repertoire was profiled, and TCRdb retains in-frame clones only, with some absent. This sample carries about 39,000 clones, 87% of them seen once, and the ten largest clones take 24%. The germline gives CDR1 SNHLY, CDR2 FYNNEI. V was shortened by 3 bases and J by 5 bases, with 11 bases between the two germline ends. The CDR3 has 14 amino acids. The source material was peripheral blood. This chain links TRBV2 with TRBJ2-1; D remains ambiguous. The receptor was derived from a man aged 50-59 years with active or convalescent COVID-19. As DNA, the CDR3 is TGTGCCAGCAGTGACCTAGTTTCCGACAATGAGCAGTTCTTC. Encoded protein: CASSDLVSDNEQFF.